Listed here are 5 T cell receptor beta chains from one sample, sequenced in a study of cytomegalovirus exposure and HLA in healthy donors. The protocol was immunoSEQ multiplex PCR, while the TCRdb copy is restricted to in-frame clones and leaves out a portion. Among 220,000 or so clones, just over 90% were seen once, and the ten largest hold about 0.95%. The sample was PBMCs. The receptors were sampled from a woman younger than 30 in good health and CMV-seronegative.

V gene TRBV6-6 combines with J gene TRBJ2-7; TRBD2 matches 8 bases. The CDR3 extends over 16 amino acids. V shed 2 bases and J 6 bases; nucleotides not matched to a gene: 12. The V gene's germline CDR1 is MNHNY and CDR2 SVGAGI (reference sequence). In DNA form, the CDR3 reads TGTGCCAGCAGTTACGCTCTAGCGGGTGGGGGACGCGAGCAGTACTTC. Translating it yields CASSYALAGGGREQYF.

This clone was recorded a few times. The chain combines TRBV27 with TRBJ1-4, with D tentatively TRBD1 (6 bases). This CDR3 region has 15 residues. The V and J ends lost 6 bases and 8 bases respectively, with 19 bases between them. Germline values: CDR1 MNHEY, CDR2 SMNVEV (reference sequence). CDR3 sequence reads: CASRGGAGAGEKLFF. The CDR3 nucleotides are TGTGCCAGCAGGGGGGGAGCGGGGGCTGGAGAAAAACTGTTTTTT.

The rearrangement joins TRBV27 to TRBJ2-3; 9 positions match TRBD2. The germline CDR1 and CDR2 sequences are MNHEY and SMNVEV (reference sequence). Trimming removed 6 bases from V and 4 bases from J; junction bases left unmatched: 11. The CDR3 is made up of 16 amino acids. The CDR3 sequence: CASSPSGARRADTQYF. The CDR3 region has the DNA TGTGCCAGCAGCCCTAGCGGGGCCAGGCGAGCAGATACGCAGTATTTT.

This sequence joins TRBV6-1 and TRBJ1-2; 11 nucleotides agree with TRBD1. The germline V gene encodes CDR1 MNHNS and CDR2 SASEGT. This CDR3 has 14 amino acids. The V segment lost 11 bases and the J segment 3 bases; nucleotides outside the gene matches: 8. The CDR3 region is CAAARTGGDYGYTF. CDR3 DNA: TGTGCCGCAGCCAGGACAGGGGGCGACTATGGCTACACCTTC.

This chain joins TRBV5-1 and TRBJ2-1; TRBD1 might be the D (5 bases). Germline V gives CDR1 SGHRS, CDR2 YFSETQ. The V gene lost 5 bases and the J gene lost 0 bases, with 15 bases spanning the gap. The CDR3 has 16 residues. CDR3 region: CASRLNPQGSYNEQFF. The DNA for the CDR3 is TGCGCCAGCAGGCTCAATCCCCAGGGCTCCTACAATGAGCAGTTCTTC. Supplemented by reference TRBV5-1 and TRBJ2-1, the full variable domain reads KAGVTQTPRYLIKTRGQQVTLSCSPISGHRSVSWYQQTPGQGLQFLFEYFSETQRNKGNFPGRFSGRQFSNSRSEMNVSTLELGDSALYLCASRLNPQGSYNEQFFGPGTRLTVL.